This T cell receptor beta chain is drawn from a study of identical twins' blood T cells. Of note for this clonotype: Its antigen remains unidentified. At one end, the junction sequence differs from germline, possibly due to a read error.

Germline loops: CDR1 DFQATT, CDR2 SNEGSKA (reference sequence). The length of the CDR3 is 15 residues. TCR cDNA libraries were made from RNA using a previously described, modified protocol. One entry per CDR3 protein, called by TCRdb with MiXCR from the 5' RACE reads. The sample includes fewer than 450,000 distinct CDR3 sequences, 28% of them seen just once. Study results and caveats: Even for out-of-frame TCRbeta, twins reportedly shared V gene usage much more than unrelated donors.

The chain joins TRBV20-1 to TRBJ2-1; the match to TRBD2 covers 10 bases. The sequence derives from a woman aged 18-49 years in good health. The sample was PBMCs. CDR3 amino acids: CGARDPSGRGDEQFF. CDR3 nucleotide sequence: TGCGGTGCTAGAGATCCCAGCGGGAGGGGCGATGAGCAGTTCTTC.